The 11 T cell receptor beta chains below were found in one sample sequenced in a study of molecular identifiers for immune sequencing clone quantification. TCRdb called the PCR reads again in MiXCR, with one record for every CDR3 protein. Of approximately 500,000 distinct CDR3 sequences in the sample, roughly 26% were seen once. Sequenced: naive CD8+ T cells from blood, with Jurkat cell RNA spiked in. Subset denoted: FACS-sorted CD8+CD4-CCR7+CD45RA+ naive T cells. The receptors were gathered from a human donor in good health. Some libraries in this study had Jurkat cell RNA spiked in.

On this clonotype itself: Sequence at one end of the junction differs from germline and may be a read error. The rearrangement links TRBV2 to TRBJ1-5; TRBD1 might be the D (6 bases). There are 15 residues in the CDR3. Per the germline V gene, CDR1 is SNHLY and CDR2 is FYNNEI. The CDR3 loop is CASSGDGWDNQHQHF. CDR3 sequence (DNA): TGTGCCAGCAGTGGAGATGGTTGGGACAATCAGCACCAGCATTTT.

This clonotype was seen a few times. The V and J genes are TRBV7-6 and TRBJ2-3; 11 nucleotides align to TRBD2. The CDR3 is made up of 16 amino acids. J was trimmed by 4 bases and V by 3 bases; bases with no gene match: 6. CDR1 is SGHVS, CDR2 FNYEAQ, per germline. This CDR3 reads CASSFGTSGSSDTQYF. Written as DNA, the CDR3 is TGTGCCAGCAGCTTCGGGACTAGCGGAAGCTCAGATACGCAGTATTTT.

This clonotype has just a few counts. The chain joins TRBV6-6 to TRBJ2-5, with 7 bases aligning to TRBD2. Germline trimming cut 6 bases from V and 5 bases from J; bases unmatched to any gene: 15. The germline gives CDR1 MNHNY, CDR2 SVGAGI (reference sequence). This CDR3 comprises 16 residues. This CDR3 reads CASSPGSGIFSETQYF. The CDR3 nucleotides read TGTGCCAGCAGCCCAGGGAGCGGGATCTTTTCGGAGACCCAGTACTTC.

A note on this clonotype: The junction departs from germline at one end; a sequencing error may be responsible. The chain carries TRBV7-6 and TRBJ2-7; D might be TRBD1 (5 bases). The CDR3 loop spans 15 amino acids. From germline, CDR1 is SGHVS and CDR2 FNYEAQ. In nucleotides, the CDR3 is TGTGCCAGCAGCTTTGGCGGACAAAGCTCCAACGAGCAGTACTTC. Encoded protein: CASSFGGQSSNEQYF.

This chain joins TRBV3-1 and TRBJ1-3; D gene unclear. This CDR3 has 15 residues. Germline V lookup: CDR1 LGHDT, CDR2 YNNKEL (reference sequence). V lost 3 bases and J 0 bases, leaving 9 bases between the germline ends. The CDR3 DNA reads TGTGCCAGCAGCCACGACGGCAGCTCTGGAAACACCATATATTTT. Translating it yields CASSHDGSSGNTIYF. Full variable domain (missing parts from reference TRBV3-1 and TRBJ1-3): DTAVSQTPKYLVTQMGNDKSIKCEQNLGHDTMYWYKQDSKKFLKIMFSYNNKELIINETVPNRFSPKSPDKAHLNLHINSLELGDSAVYFCASSHDGSSGNTIYFGEGSWLTVV.

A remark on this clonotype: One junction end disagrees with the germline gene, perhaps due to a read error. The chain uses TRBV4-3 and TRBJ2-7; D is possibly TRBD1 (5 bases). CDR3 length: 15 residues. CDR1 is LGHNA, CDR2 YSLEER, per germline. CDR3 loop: CASSQEDSRAYEQCF. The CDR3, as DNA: TGCGCCAGCAGCCAAGAGGATAGCAGGGCCTACGAGCAGTGCTTC.

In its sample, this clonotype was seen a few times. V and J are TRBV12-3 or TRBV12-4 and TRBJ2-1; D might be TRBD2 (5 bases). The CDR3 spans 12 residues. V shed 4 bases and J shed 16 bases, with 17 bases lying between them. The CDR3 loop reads CASSSSLATSFF. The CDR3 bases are TGTGCCAGCAGTTCGAGCCTAGCTACCAGCTTCTTC.

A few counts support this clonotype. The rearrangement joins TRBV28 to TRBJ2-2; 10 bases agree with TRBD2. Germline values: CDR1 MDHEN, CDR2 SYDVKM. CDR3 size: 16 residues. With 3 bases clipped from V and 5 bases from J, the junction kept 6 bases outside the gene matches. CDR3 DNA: TGTGCCAGCAGTTTTTTAGGACTAGCGGAGACCGGGGAGCTGTTTTTT. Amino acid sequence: CASSFLGLAETGELFF. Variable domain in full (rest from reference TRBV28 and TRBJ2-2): DVKVTQSSRYLVKRTGEKVFLECVQDMDHENMFWYRQDPGLGLRLIYFSYDVKMKEKGDIPEGYSVSREKKERFSLILESASTNQTSMYLCASSFLGLAETGELFFGEGSRLTVL.

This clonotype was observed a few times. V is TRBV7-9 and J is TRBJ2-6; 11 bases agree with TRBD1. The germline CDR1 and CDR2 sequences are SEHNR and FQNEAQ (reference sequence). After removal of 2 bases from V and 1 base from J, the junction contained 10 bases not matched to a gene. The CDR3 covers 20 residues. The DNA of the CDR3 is TGTGCCAGCAGCTTATGGACAGGGGGCCTTATGGGATCTGGGGCCAACGTCCTGACTTTC. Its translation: CASSLWTGGLMGSGANVLTF.

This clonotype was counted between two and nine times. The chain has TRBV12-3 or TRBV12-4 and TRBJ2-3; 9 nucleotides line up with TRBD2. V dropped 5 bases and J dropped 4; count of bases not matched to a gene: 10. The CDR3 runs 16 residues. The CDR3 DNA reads TGTGCCAGCAGTCCCTCCTTTAGCGGGAGATCAGATACGCAGTATTTT. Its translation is CASSPSFSGRSDTQYF.

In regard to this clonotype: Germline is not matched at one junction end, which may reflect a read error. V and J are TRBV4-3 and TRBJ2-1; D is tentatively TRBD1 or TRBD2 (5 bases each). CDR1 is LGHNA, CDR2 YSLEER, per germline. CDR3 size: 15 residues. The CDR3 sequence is CASSPGTGSYNAQFF. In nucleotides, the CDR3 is TGCGCCAGCAGCCCCGGGACCGGCTCCTACAATGCGCAGTTCTTC.